The clone carrying this TCR beta chain was counted only a few times. Its matching antigen is unknown. As for time point: sample taken at primary tumor resection. Unsorted samples of tumor, nontumor lung or frozen PBMC had their whole RNA sequenced. The donors, roughly 70 patients with untreated early-stage non-small cell lung cancer, provided the samples. This record comes from a study of spatial heterogeneity in lung cancer. Study outcomes and limitations: Ubiquitous expanded tumor TCRs were seen in blood more at resection than at follow-up.

Every individual TCR cDNA molecule carried its own unique molecular identifier, which allowed correction of PCR and sequencing errors. In TCRdb, the 5' RACE reads were re-called with MiXCR into one record per CDR3 protein. The profile covers roughly 10,000 distinct CDR3 sequences, with roughly a quarter appearing a single time and 25% to 35% taken by the ten largest. V was cut by 4 bases and J by 2 bases, with 5 bases left in between. Germline V gene sequence: CDR1 SNHLY, CDR2 FYNNEI. This CDR3 contains 12 residues. The chain recombines TRBV2 with TRBJ2-5; D is uncertain. The sequence was obtained from a female donor with early-stage non-small cell lung cancer. The starting material was PBMCs, obtained at surgery. The CDR3 here is CASSVRQETQYF. CDR3 DNA sequence: TGTGCCAGCAGTGTACGGCAAGAGACCCAGTACTTC. Complete variable domain (other parts from reference TRBV2 and TRBJ2-5): EPEVTQTPSHQVTQMGQEVILRCVPISNHLYFYWYRQILGQKVEFLVSFYNNEISEKSEIFDDQFSVERPDGSNFTLKIRSTKLEDSAMYFCASSVRQETQYFGPGTRLLVL.